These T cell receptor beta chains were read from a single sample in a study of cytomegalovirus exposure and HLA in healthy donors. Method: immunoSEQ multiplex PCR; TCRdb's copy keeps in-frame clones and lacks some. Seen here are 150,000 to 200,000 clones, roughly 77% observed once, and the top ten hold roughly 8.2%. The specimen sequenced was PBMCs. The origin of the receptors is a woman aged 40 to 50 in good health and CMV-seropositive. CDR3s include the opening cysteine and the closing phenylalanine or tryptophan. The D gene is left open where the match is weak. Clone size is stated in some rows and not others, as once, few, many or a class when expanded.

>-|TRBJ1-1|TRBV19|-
TGTGCCAGTAGTCGGGGTATGAACACTGAAGCTTTCTTT
CASSRGMNTEAFF
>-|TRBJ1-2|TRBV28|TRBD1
TGTGCCAGCAGGCAAGGCGCGTGGAGGGGGCAAAGTGGCTACACCTTC
CASRQGAWRGQSGYTF
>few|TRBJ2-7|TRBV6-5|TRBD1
TGTGCCAGCAGCGGGCAGCGGACAGGGAGCCACGAGCAGTACTTC
CASSGQRTGSHEQYF
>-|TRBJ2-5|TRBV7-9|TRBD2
TGTGCCAGCAGCTCCCACGGGACTAGCGTCGAGACCCAGTACTTC
CASSSHGTSVETQYF
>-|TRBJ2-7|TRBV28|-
TGTGCCAGCAGCTCCCTTGGCGAGGGCTCAAGCTCCTACGAGCAGTACTTC
CASSSLGEGSSSYEQYF
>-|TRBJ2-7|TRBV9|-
TGTGCCAGCACTCTGGGGCACAGCTCCTACGAGCAGTACTTC
CASTLGHSSYEQYF
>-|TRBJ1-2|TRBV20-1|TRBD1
TGCGGGGACAGGGATGACTATGGCTACACCTTC
CGDRDDYGYTF
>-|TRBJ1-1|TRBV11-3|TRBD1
TGTGCCAGCAGCTCTCACAGGGGGCAAGGTGAAGCTTTCTTT
CASSSHRGQGEAFF
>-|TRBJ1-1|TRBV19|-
TGTGCCAGTAGTCCCACCCAGGGGTCAGCTTTCTTT
CASSPTQGSAFF
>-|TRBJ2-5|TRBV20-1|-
TGCAGTGCTAGCGGGCAAGAGACCCAGTACTTC
CSASGQETQYF
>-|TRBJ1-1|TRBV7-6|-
TGTGCCAGCAGCCGGACAGTGAACACTGAAGCTTTCTTT
CASSRTVNTEAFF
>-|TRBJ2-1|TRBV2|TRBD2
TGTGCCAGCAGTGGGACTAGCGGGAGCCTCGGGGAGCAGTTCTTC
CASSGTSGSLGEQFF
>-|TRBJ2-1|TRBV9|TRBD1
TGTGCCAGCAGCCAGATCCGGGACAGGGTCTACAATGAGCAGTTCTTC
CASSQIRDRVYNEQFF
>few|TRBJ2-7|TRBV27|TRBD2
TGTGCCAGCAGTTCCTGGACTAGCGGGATCCTCGAGCAGTACTTC
CASSSWTSGILEQYF
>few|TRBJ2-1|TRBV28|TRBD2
TGTGCCAGCGCTGGGGGAGGGCATCGTAACTACAATGAGCAGTTCTTC
CASAGGGHRNYNEQFF
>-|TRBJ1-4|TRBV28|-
TGTGCCAGCAGTTTACGAACAGTGACTAATGAAAAACTGTTTTTT
CASSLRTVTNEKLFF
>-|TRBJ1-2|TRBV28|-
TGTGCCAGCTCCGGAGGCGGGTCATGGTCCTATGGCTACACCTTC
CASSGGGSWSYGYTF
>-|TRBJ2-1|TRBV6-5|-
TGTGCCAGCACCGAGCGGGCGTCCTACAATGAGCAGTTCTTC
CASTERASYNEQFF
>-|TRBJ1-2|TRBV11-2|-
TGTGCCAGCAGCGCTAACCCGGGAGGGGGCTATGGCTACACCTTC
CASSANPGGGYGYTF
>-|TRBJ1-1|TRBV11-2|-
TGTGCCAGCAGCTTCCGACAGGCGGGTGAAGCTTTCTTT
CASSFRQAGEAFF
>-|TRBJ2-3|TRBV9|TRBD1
TGTGCCAGCAGCGTAGGCCCAGGGGGCCAACTCACAGATACGCAGTATTTT
CASSVGPGGQLTDTQYF
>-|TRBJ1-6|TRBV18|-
TGTGCCAGCTCAACAGGACGAACCTATAATTCACCCCTCCACTTT
CASSTGRTYNSPLHF
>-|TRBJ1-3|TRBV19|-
TGTGCCAGTAGCGTGTGGCTGAACTCTGGAAACACCATATATTTT
CASSVWLNSGNTIYF
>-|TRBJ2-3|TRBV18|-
TGTGCCAGCTCACCAGTACTAGCCTTCACAGATACGCAGTATTTT
CASSPVLAFTDTQYF